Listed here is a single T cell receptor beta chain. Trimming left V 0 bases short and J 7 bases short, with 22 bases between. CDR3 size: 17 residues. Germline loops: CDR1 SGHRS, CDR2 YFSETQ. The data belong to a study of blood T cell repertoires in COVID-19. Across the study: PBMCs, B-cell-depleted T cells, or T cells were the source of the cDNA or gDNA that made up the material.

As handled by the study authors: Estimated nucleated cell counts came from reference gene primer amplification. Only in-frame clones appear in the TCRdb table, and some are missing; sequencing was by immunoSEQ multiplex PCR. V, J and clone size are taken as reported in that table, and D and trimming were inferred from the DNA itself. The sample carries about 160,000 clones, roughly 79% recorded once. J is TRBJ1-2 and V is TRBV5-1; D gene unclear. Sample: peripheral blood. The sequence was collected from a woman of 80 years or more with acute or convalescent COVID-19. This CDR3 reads CASSLELATGFLGGYTF. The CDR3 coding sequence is TGCGCCAGCAGCTTGGAACTCGCGACGGGGTTCCTAGGTGGCTACACCTTC.